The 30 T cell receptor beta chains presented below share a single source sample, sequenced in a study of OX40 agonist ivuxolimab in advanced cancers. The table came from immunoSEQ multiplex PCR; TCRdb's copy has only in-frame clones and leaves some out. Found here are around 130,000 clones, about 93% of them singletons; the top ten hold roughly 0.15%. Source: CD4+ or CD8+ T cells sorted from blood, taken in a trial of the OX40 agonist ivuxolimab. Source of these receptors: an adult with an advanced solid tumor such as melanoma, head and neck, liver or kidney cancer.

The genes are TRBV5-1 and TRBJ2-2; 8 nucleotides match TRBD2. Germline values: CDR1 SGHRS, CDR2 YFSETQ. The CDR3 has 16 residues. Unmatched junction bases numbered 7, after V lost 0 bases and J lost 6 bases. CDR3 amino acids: CASSLGPAGVPGELFF. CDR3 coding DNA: TGCGCCAGCAGCTTGGGACCAGCGGGAGTCCCCGGGGAGCTGTTTTTT.

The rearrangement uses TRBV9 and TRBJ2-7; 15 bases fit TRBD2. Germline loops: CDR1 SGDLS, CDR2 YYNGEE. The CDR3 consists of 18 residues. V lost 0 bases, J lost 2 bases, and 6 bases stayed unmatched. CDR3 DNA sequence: TGTGCCAGCAGCGTAGGGACTAGCGGGAGGGCCCTAACCTACGAGCAGTACTTC. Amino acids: CASSVGTSGRALTYEQYF.

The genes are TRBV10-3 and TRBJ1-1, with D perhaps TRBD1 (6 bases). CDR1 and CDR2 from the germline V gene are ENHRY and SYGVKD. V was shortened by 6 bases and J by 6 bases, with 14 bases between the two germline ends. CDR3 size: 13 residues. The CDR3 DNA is TGTGCCATCAGGGGGGCCTTGGGGGCTGAAGCTTTCTTT. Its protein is CAIRGALGAEAFF.

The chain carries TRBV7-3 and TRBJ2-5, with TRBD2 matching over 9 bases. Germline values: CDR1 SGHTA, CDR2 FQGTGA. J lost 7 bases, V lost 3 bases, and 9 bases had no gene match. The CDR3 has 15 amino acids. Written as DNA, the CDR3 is TGTGCCAGCAGCTTGACTAGCGGAGTGGGGGGGACCCAGTACTTC. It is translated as CASSLTSGVGGTQYF. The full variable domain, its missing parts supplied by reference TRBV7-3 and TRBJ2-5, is GAGVSQTPSNKVTEKGKYVELRCDPISGHTALYWYRQSLGQGPEFLIYFQGTGAADDSGLPNDRFFAVRPEGSVSTLKIQRTERGDSAVYLCASSLTSGVGGTQYFGPGTRLLVL.

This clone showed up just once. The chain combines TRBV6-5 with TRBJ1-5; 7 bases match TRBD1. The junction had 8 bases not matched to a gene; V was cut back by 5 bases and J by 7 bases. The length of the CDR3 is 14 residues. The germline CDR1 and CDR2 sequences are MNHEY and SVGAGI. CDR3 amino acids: CASSPRDRVQPQHF. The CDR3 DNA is TGTGCCAGCAGTCCCCGGGACAGAGTGCAGCCCCAGCATTTT.

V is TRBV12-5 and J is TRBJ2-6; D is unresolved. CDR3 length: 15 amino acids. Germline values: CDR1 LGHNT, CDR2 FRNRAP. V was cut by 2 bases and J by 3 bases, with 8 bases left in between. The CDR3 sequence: CASGLLSFGANVLTF. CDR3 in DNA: TGTGCTAGTGGTTTGTTATCCTTTGGGGCCAACGTCCTGACTTTC.

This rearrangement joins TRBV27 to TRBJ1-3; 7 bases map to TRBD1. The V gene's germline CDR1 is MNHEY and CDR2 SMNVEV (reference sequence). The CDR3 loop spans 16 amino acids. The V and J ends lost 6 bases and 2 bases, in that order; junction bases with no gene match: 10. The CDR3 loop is CASRETGVVPGNTIYF. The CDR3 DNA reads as TGTGCCAGCAGGGAAACAGGGGTCGTACCTGGAAACACCATATATTTT.

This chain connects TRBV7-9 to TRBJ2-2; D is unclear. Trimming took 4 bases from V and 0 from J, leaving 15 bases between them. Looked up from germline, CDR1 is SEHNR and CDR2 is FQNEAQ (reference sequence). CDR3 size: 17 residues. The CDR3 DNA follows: TGTGCCAGCAGCTCTCGAGTGGGCGGCTCGAACACCGGGGAGCTGTTTTTT. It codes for CASSSRVGGSNTGELFF.

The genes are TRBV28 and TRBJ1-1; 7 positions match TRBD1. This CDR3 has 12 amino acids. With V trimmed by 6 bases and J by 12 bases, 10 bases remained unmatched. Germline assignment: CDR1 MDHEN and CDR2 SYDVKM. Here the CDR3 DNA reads TGTGCCAGCAGCCTTCAGACAGGGAAAACTTTCTTT. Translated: CASSLQTGKTFF.

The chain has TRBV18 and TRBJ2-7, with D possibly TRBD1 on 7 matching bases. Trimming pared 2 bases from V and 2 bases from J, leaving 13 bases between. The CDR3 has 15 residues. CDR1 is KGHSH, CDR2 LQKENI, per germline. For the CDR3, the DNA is TGTGCCAGCTCACCAGGGCAGGGGGGACCCTACGAGCAGTACTTC. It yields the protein CASSPGQGGPYEQYF.

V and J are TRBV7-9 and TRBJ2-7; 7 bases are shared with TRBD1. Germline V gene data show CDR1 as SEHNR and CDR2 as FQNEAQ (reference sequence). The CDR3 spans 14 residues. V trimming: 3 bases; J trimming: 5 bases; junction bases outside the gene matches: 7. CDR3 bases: TGTGCCAGCAGCTTGCCCGGGACAGCCAACGAGCAGTACTTC. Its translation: CASSLPGTANEQYF.

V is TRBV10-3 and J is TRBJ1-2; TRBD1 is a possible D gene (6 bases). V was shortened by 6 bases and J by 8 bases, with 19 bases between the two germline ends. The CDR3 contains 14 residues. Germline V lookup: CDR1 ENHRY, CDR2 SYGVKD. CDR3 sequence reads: CAISANGGAGGYTF. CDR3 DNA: TGTGCCATCAGCGCTAACGGGGGCGCGGGGGGCTACACCTTC.

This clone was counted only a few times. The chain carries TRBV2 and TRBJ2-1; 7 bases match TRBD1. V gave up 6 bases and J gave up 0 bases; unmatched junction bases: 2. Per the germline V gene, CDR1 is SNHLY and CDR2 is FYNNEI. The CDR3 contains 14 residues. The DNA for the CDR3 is TGTGCCAGCAGGCAGGGGGTCTCCTACAATGAGCAGTTCTTC. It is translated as CASRQGVSYNEQFF.

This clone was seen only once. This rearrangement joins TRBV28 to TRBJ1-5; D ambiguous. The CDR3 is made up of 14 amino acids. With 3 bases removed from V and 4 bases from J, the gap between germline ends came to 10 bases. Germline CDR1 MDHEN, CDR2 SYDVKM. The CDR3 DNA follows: TGTGCCAGCAGTTTGTCCGTGACAAATCAGCCCCAGCATTTT. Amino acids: CASSLSVTNQPQHF. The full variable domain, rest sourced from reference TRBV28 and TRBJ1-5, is DVKVTQSSRYLVKRTGEKVFLECVQDMDHENMFWYRQDPGLGLRLIYFSYDVKMKEKGDIPEGYSVSREKKERFSLILESASTNQTSMYLCASSLSVTNQPQHFGDGTRLSIL.

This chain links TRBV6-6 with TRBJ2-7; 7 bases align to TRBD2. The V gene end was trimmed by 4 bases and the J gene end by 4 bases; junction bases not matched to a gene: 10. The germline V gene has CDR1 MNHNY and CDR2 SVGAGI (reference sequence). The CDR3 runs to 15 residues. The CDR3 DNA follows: TGTGCCAGCAGTTCTGGCTTAGCGGGCGCATACGAGCAGTACTTC. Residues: CASSSGLAGAYEQYF.

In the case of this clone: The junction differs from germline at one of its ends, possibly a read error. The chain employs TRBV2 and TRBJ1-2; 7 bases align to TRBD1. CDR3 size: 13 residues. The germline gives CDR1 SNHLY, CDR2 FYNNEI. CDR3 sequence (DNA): TGTGCCAGCAGCGAAGACAGGGCTCGTGGCTACACCTTC. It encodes CASSEDRARGYTF.

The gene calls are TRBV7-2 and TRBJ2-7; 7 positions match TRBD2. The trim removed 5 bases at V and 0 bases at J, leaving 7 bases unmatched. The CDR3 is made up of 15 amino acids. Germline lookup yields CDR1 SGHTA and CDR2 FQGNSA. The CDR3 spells CASSPRGVSSYEQYF. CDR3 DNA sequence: TGTGCCAGCAGCCCTCGGGGGGTAAGCTCCTACGAGCAGTACTTC.

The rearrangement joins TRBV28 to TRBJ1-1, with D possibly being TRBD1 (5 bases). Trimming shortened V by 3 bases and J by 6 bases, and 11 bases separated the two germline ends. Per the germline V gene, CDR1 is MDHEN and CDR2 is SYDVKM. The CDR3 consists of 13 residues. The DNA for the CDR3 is TGTGCCAGCAGTTTGTTGGGGCCCCCTGAAGCTTTCTTT. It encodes CASSLLGPPEAFF.

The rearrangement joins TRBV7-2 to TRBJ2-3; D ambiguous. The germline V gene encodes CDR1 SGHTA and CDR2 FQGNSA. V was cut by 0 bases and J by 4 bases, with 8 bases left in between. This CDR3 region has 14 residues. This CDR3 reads CASSLALPPDTQYF. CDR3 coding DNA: TGTGCCAGCAGCTTAGCGCTTCCCCCAGATACGCAGTATTTT.

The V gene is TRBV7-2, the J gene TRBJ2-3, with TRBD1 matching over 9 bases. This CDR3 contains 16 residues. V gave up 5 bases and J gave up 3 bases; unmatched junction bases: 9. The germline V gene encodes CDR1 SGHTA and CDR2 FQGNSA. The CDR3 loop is CASSDTGGPRTDTQYF. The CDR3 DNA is TGTGCCAGCAGCGATACAGGGGGCCCAAGGACAGATACGCAGTATTTT.

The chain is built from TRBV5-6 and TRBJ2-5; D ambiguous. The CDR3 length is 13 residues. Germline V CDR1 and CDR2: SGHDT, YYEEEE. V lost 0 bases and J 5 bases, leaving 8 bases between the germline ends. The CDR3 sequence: CASSLGGPETQYF. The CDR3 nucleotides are TGTGCCAGCAGCTTGGGGGGTCCCGAGACCCAGTACTTC.

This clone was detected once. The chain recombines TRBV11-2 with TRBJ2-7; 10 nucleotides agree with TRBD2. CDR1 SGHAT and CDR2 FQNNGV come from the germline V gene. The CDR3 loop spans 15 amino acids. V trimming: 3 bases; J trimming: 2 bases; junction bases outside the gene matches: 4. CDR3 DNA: TGTGCCAGCAGCTTCGGACTAGCGGCAACCTACGAGCAGTACTTC. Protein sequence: CASSFGLAATYEQYF.

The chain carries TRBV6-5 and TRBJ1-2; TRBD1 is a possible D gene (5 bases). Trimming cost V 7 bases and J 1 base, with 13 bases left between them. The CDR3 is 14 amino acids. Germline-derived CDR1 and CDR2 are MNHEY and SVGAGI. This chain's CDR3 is CASKRGVGNYGYTF. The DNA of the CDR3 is TGTGCCAGCAAAAGGGGAGTAGGTAACTATGGCTACACCTTC.

The CDR3 DNA follows: TGTGCCAGCAGCTTAGGGGATAGGGGAAGGAAAGAGACCCAGTACTTC. This translates into CASSLGDRGRKETQYF. The J gene is TRBJ2-5, the V gene TRBV7-7, with D possibly matching TRBD1 (5 bases). Trimming removed 1 base from V and 3 bases from J, with 15 bases in between. Germline V gene lookup returns CDR1 SSHAT and CDR2 FNYEAQ (reference sequence). CDR3 length: 16 residues.

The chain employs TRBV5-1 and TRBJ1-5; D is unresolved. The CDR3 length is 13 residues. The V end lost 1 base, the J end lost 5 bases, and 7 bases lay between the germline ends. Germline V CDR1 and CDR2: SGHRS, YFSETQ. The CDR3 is CASSLSVDQPQHF. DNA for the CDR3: TGCGCCAGCAGCTTGTCGGTTGATCAGCCCCAGCATTTT.

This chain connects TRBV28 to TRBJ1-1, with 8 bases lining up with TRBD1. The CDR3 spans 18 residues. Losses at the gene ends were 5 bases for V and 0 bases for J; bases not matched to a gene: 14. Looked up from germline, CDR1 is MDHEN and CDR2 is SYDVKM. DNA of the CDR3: TGTGCCAGCAGTGCTGGGGACAGGTTCATGGTAATGAACACTGAAGCTTTCTTT. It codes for CASSAGDRFMVMNTEAFF.

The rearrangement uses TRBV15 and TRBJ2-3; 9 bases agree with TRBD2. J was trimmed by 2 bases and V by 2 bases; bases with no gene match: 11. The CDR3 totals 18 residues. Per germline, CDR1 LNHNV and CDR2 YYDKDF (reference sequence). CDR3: CATSRYPPGLASTDTQYF. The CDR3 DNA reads TGTGCCACCAGCAGATACCCGCCGGGACTAGCTTCCACAGATACGCAGTATTTT.

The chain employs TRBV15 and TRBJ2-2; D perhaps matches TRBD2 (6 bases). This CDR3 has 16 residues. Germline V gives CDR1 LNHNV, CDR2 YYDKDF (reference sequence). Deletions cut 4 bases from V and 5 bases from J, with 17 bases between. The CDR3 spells CATSTSGDWVTGELFF. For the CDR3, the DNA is TGTGCCACCAGCACCTCCGGGGACTGGGTTACCGGGGAGCTGTTTTTT. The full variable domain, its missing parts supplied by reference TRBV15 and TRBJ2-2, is DAMVIQNPRYQVTQFGKPVTLSCSQTLNHNVMYWYQQKSSQAPKLLFHYYDKDFNNEADTPDNFQSRRPNTSFCFLDIRSPGLGDTAMYLCATSTSGDWVTGELFFGEGSRLTVL.

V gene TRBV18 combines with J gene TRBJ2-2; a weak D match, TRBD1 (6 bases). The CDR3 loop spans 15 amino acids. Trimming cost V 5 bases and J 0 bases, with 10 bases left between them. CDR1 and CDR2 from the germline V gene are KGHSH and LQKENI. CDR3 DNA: TGTGCCAGCTCATCGGACAGCACGAACACCGGGGAGCTGTTTTTT. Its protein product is CASSSDSTNTGELFF.

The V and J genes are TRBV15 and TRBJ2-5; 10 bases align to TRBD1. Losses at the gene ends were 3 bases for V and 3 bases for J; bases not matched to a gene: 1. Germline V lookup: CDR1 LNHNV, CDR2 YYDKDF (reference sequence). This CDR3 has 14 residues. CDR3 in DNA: TGTGCCACCAGCAGGGACAGGGGGGAAGAGACCCAGTACTTC. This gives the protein CATSRDRGEETQYF.